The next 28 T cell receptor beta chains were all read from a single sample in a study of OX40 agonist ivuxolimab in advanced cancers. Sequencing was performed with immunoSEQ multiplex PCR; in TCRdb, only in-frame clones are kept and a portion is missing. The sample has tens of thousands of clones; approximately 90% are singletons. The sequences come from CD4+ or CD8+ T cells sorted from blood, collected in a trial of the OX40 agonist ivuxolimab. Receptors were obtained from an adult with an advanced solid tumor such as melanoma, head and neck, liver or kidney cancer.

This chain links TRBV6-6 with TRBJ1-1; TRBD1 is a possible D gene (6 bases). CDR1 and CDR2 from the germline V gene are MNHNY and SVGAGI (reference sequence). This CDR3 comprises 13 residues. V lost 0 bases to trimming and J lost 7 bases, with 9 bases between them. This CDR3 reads CASSYSRGHEAFF. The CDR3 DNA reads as TGTGCCAGCAGTTACTCGAGGGGACATGAAGCTTTCTTT.

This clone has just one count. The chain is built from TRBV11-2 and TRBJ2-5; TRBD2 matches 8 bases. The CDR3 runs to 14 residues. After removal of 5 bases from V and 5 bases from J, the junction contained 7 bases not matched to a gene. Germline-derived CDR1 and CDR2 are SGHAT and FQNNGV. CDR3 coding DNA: TGTGCCAGCAGCACATTGACGGGAGGGGAGACCCAGTACTTC. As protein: CASSTLTGGETQYF.

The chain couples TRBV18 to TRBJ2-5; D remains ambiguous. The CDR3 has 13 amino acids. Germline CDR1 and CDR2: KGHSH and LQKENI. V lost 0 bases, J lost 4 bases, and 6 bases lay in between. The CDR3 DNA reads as TGTGCCAGCTCACCACCGGGCCCAGAGACCCAGTACTTC. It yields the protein CASSPPGPETQYF.

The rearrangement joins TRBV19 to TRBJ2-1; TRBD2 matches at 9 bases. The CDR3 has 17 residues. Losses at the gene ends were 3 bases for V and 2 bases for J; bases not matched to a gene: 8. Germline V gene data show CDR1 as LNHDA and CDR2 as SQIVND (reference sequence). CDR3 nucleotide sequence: TGTGCCAGTAGTATGGTAATAGCGGGAGCAACCTACAATGAGCAGTTCTTC. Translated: CASSMVIAGATYNEQFF.

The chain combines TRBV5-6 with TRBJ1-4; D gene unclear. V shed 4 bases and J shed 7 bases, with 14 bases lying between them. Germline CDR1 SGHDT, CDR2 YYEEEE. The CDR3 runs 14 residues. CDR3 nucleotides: TGTGCCAGCAGCCCGGATAGGACCTCTGAAAAACTGTTTTTT. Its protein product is CASSPDRTSEKLFF.

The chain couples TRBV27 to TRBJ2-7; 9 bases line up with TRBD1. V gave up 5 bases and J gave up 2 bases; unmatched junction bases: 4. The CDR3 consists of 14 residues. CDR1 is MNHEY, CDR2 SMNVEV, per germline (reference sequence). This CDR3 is CASSPRTGAYEQYF. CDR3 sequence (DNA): TGTGCCAGCAGTCCCCGGACAGGGGCCTACGAGCAGTACTTC.

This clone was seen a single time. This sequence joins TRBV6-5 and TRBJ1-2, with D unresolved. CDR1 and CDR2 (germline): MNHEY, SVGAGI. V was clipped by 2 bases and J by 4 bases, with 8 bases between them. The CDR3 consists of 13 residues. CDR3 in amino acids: CASSYIGTYGYTF. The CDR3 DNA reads TGTGCCAGCAGTTACATAGGCACCTATGGCTACACCTTC.

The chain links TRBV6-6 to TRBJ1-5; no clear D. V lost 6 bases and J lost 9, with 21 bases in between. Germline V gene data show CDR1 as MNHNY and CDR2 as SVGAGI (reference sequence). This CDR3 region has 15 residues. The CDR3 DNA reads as TGTGCCAGCAGCTCCTCGGACGGGCCTGGGGTGCCCCAGCATTTT. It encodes CASSSSDGPGVPQHF.

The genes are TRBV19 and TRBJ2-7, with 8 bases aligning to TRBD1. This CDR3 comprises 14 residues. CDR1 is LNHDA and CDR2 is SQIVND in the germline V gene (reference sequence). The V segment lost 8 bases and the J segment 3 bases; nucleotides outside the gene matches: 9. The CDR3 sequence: CASHMTGAGYEQYF. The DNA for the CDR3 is TGTGCCAGTCATATGACAGGGGCAGGCTACGAGCAGTACTTC.

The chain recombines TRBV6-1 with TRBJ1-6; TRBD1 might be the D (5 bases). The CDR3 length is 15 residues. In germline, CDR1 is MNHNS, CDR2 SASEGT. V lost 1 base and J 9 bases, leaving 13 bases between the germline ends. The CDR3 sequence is CASSEGFQGGSPLHF. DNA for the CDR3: TGTGCCAGCAGTGAAGGTTTTCAGGGTGGTTCACCCCTCCACTTT.

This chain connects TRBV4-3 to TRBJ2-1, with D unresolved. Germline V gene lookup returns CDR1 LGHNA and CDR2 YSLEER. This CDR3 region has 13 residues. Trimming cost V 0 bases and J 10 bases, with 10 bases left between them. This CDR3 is CASSQDTQTEQFF. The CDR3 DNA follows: TGCGCCAGCAGCCAAGATACACAAACGGAGCAGTTCTTC.

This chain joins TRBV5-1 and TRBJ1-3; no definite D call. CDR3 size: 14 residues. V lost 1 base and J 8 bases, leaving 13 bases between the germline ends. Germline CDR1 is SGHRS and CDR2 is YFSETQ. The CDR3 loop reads CASSLSTSADTIYF. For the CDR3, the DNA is TGCGCCAGCAGCTTGAGTACCTCGGCAGACACCATATATTTT.

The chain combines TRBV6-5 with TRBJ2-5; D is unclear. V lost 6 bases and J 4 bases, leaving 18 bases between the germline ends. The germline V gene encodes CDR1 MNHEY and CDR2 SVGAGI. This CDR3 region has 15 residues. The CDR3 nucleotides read TGTGCCAGCAGCCTGGGTAGGGCCCCAAGAGAGACCCAGTACTTC. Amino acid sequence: CASSLGRAPRETQYF.

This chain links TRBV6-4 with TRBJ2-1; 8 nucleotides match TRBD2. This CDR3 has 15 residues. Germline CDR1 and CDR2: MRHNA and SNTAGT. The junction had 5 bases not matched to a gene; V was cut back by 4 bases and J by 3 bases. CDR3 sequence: CASSGRLAGYNEQFF. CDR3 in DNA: TGTGCCAGCAGTGGAAGGCTAGCGGGCTACAATGAGCAGTTCTTC.

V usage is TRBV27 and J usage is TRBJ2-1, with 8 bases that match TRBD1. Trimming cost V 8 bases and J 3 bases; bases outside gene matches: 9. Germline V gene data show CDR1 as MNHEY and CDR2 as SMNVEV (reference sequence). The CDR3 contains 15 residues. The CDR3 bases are TGTGCCAGCTCCGCGGACAGGGCTTTCTACAATGAGCAGTTCTTC. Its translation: CASSADRAFYNEQFF.

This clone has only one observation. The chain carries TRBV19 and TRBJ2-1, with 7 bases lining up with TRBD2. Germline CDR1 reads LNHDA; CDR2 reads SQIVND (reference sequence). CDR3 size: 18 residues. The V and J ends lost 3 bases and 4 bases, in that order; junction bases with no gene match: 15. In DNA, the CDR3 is TGTGCCAGTAGTATCATCTACTCGACGCCGCGGGGGTACAATGAGCAGTTCTTC. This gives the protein CASSIIYSTPRGYNEQFF.

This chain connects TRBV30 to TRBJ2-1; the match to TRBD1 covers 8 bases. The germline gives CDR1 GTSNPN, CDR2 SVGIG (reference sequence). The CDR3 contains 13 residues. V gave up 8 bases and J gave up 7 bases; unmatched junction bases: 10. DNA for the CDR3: TGTGCCCGTTCCTGGACAGGGTTAAATGAGCAGTTCTTC. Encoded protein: CARSWTGLNEQFF.

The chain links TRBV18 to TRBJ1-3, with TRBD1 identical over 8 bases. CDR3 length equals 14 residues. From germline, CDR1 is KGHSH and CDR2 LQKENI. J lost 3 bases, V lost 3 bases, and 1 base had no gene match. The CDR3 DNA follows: TGTGCCAGCTCACCGACAGGGGATGGAAACACCATATATTTT. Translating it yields CASSPTGDGNTIYF.

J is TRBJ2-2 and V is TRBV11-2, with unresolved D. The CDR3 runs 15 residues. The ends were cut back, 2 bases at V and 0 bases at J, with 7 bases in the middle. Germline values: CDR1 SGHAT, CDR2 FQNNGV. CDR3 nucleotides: TGTGCCAGCAGCTTATTAGGCCCGAACACCGGGGAGCTGTTTTTT. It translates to CASSLLGPNTGELFF.

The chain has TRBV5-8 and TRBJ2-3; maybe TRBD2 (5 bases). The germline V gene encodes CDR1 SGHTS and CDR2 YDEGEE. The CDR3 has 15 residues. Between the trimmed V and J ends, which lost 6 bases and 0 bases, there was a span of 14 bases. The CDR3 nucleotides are TGTGCCAGCACCCTTGGTAGCGTAAGCACAGATACGCAGTATTTT. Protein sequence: CASTLGSVSTDTQYF.

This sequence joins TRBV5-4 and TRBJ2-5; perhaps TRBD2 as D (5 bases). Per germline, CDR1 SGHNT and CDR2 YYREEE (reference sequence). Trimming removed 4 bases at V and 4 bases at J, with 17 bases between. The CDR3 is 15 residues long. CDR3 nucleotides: TGTGCCAGCAGCCTTGACCGGAGCAGCGGAGAGACCCAGTACTTC. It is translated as CASSLDRSSGETQYF. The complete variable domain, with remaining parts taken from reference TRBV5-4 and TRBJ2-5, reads ETGVTQSPTHLIKTRGQQVTLRCSSQSGHNTVSWYQQALGQGPQFIFQYYREEENGRGNFPPRFSGLQFPNYSSELNVNALELDDSALYLCASSLDRSSGETQYFGPGTRLLVL.

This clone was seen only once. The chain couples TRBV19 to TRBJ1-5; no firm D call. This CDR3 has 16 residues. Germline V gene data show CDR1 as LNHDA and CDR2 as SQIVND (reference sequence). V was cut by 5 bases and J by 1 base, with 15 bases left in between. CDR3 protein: CASSSGRSSSNQPQHF. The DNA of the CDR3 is TGTGCCAGTAGTTCTGGGCGTTCTTCGAGCAATCAGCCCCAGCATTTT.

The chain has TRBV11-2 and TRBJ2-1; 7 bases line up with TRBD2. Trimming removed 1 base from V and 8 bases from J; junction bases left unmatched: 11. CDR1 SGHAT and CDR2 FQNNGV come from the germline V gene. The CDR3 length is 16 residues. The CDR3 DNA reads TGTGCCAGCAGCTTAGGGGGCGGGAGTCCGAACTATGAGCAGTTCTTC. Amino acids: CASSLGGGSPNYEQFF.

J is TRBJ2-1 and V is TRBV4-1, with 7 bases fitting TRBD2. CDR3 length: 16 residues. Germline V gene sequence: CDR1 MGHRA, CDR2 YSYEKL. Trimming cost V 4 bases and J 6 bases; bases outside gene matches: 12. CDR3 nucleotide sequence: TGCGCCAGCAGCCCCACTGGGGCGGGAGCCTTCAATGAGCAGTTCTTC. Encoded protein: CASSPTGAGAFNEQFF.

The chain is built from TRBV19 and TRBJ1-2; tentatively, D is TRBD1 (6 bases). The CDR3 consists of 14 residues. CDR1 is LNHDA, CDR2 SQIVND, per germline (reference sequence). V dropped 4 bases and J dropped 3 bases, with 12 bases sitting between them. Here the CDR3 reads CASSTPNRDYGYTF. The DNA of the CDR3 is TGTGCCAGTAGTACCCCGAACAGGGACTATGGCTACACCTTC. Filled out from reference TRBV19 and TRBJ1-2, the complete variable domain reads DGGITQSPKYLFRKEGQNVTLSCEQNLNHDAMYWYRQDPGQGLRLIYYSQIVNDFQKGDIAEGYSVSREKKESFPLTVTSAQKNPTAFYLCASSTPNRDYGYTFGSGTRLTVV.

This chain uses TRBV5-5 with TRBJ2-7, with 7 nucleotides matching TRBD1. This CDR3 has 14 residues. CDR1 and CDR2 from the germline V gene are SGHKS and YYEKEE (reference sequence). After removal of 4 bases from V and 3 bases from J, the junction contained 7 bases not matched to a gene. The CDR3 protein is CASSRHGTVYEQYF. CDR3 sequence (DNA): TGTGCCAGCAGCCGGCACGGGACAGTCTACGAGCAGTACTTC.

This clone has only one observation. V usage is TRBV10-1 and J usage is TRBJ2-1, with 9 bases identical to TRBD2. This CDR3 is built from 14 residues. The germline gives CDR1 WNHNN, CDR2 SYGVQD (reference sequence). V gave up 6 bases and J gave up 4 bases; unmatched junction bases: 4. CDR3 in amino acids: CASSRLAEYNEQFF. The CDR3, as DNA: TGCGCCAGCAGCCGACTAGCGGAATACAATGAGCAGTTCTTC.

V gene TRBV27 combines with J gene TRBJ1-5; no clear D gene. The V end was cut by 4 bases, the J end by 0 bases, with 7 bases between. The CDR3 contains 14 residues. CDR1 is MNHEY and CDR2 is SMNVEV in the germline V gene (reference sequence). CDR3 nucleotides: TGTGCCAGCAGTTCGATATATAGCAATCAGCCCCAGCATTTT. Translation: CASSSIYSNQPQHF.